The 18 T cell receptor beta chains below come from one sample, sequenced in a study of response to subunit inactivated influenza vaccine. A single record per CDR3 protein comes from TCRdb applying MiXCR to the RT-PCR reads. Among some 300,000 distinct CDR3 sequences listed, around 22% were seen once. The sample was PBMCs from blood, taken about 19 months after vaccination. Receptors were obtained from a man between 50 and 69 years old who received an inactivated influenza vaccine.

This clonotype appeared a few times. The chain has TRBV7-2 and TRBJ1-2; no clear D gene. Looked up from germline, CDR1 is SGHTA and CDR2 is FQGNSA. This CDR3 has 14 residues. Trimming cost V 4 bases and J 7 bases, with 16 bases left between them. CDR3 DNA: TGTGCCAGCAGCTCCGGACTCGTCGGTGGTGGCTACACCTTC. This codes for CASSSGLVGGGYTF. Looking up the rest from reference TRBV7-2 and TRBJ1-2 gives the full variable domain: GAGVSQSPSNKVTEKGKDVELRCDPISGHTALYWYRQSLGQGLEFLIYFQGNSAPDKSGLPSDRFSAERTGGSVSTLTIQRTQQEDSAVYLCASSSGLVGGGYTFGSGTRLTVV.

V and J are TRBV20-1 and TRBJ1-5, with TRBD1 identical over 8 bases. Germline assignment: CDR1 DFQATT and CDR2 SNEGSKA (reference sequence). This CDR3 contains 15 residues. The J segment lost 5 bases and the V segment lost 6 bases, leaving 12 bases of the junction unmatched. The CDR3 reads CSAQRTGPLHQPQHF. In DNA form, the CDR3 reads TGCAGTGCCCAGAGGACAGGGCCCTTACATCAGCCCCAGCATTTT.

The chain carries TRBV20-1 and TRBJ1-1; D might be TRBD1 (6 bases). Germline V gives CDR1 DFQATT, CDR2 SNEGSKA (reference sequence). The CDR3 has 15 residues. V was trimmed by 4 bases and J by 6 bases, leaving 21 bases between them. Written as DNA, the CDR3 is TGCAGTGCTATGGCCACAACCACAGGGTTCGCTGAAGCTTTCTTT. It encodes CSAMATTTGFAEAFF.

CDR3 loop: CASSLEQGAHYEQYF. CDR3 sequence (DNA): TGCGCCAGCAGCCTGGAACAGGGGGCCCACTACGAGCAGTACTTC. The rearrangement uses TRBV5-1 and TRBJ2-7, with 9 nucleotides matching TRBD1. J was trimmed by 3 bases and V by 4 bases; bases with no gene match: 8. Germline V CDR1 and CDR2: SGHRS, YFSETQ. The CDR3 extends over 15 amino acids.

The gene calls are TRBV6-2 or TRBV6-3 and TRBJ1-5, with a weak D call TRBD1 (6 bases). The germline CDR1 and CDR2 sequences are MNHEY and SVGEGT. The CDR3 covers 19 residues. V was clipped by 6 bases and J by 0 bases, with 24 bases between them. CDR3 bases: TGTGCCAGCAGACGCCGGAGGGAGGGGGAACTCATTAGCAATCAGCCCCAGCATTTT. Protein sequence: CASRRRREGELISNQPQHF.

This clonotype was recorded a few times. The rearrangement joins TRBV15 to TRBJ1-5; TRBD1 might be the D (5 bases). There are 15 residues in the CDR3. Trimming pared 4 bases from V and 4 bases from J, leaving 14 bases between. Germline V gives CDR1 LNHNV, CDR2 YYDKDF (reference sequence). The CDR3, as DNA: TGTGCCACCAGCACCATGAACGGGGGGAATCAGCCCCAGCATTTT. Translation gives CATSTMNGGNQPQHF.

The chain links TRBV7-2 to TRBJ2-3; tentative D call: TRBD2 (6 bases). CDR1 is SGHTA, CDR2 FQGNSA, per germline. Between the trimmed V and J ends, which lost 5 bases and 5 bases, there was a span of 14 bases. There are 14 residues in the CDR3. Here the CDR3 DNA reads TGTGCCAGCAGCGTGCAGGCGGGGCGAGATACGCAGTATTTT. Amino acid sequence: CASSVQAGRDTQYF.

The J gene is TRBJ1-2, the V gene TRBV6-2 or TRBV6-3; no clear D. Trimming pared 2 bases from V and 7 bases from J, leaving 14 bases between. The germline V gene encodes CDR1 MNHEY and CDR2 SVGEGT. The CDR3 covers 14 residues. The CDR3 nucleotides read TGTGCCAGCAGTTACATCCTGACGCAGGCTGGCTACACCTTC. The encoded protein is CASSYILTQAGYTF.

The chain links TRBV4-3 to TRBJ2-2; a possible D gene is TRBD2 (6 bases). The CDR3 runs to 15 residues. Germline values: CDR1 LGHNA, CDR2 YSLEER. Trimming shortened V by 0 bases and J by 3 bases, and 8 bases separated the two germline ends. CDR3 DNA sequence: TGCGCCAGCAGCCAAGAAGGAGGGTACACCGGGGAGCTGTTTTTT. This sequence encodes CASSQEGGYTGELFF.

This chain uses TRBV20-1 with TRBJ1-3, with unresolved D. V gave up 5 bases and J gave up 4 bases, with 15 bases separating them. CDR1 is DFQATT, CDR2 SNEGSKA, per germline (reference sequence). This CDR3 is built from 14 residues. The chain's CDR3 is CSAARQAAGNTIYF. CDR3 coding DNA: TGCAGTGCTGCACGGCAGGCCGCAGGAAACACCATATATTTT.

This clonotype has more than one count but fewer than ten. CDR3 amino acids: CASSKDRISYNSPLHF. As DNA, the CDR3 is TGTGCCAGCAGCAAGGACAGGATCTCCTATAATTCACCCCTCCACTTT. This chain uses TRBV7-2 with TRBJ1-6; 7 bases line up with TRBD1. Germline V gene lookup returns CDR1 SGHTA and CDR2 FQGNSA. The CDR3 loop spans 16 amino acids. V was clipped by 5 bases and J by 0 bases; unmatched bases: 4.

V is TRBV5-1 and J is TRBJ1-1; TRBD1 aligns across 10 bases. The CDR3 runs to 16 residues. CDR1 SGHRS and CDR2 YFSETQ come from the germline V gene. Losses at the gene ends were 4 bases for V and 2 bases for J; bases not matched to a gene: 8. DNA for the CDR3: TGCGCCAGCAGCCGGACAGGGGGTTTAACCAACACTGAAGCTTTCTTT. This sequence encodes CASSRTGGLTNTEAFF.

Only a few counts were recorded for this clonotype. The chain recombines TRBV10-3 with TRBJ2-1, with 7 nucleotides matching TRBD2. Trimming took 2 bases from V and 3 from J; bases not matched to a gene: 4. This CDR3 has 15 amino acids. The germline V gene has CDR1 ENHRY and CDR2 SYGVKD. The CDR3 DNA reads TGTGCCATCAGTGAGGGCTCTAGCGGCTACAATGAGCAGTTCTTC. Its translation is CAISEGSSGYNEQFF.

This clonotype has a handful of counts. The CDR3 DNA reads as TGTGCCAGCAGCTTAGGACAGGGAACGAGCAATCAGCCCCAGCATTTT. Translation: CASSLGQGTSNQPQHF. The chain employs TRBV7-9 and TRBJ1-5; 7 nucleotides line up with TRBD1. Trimming at V came to 1 base and at J to 1 base, leaving 4 bases not matched to a gene. CDR1 is SEHNR and CDR2 is FQNEAQ in the germline V gene (reference sequence). This CDR3 comprises 16 residues.

The chain joins TRBV7-2 to TRBJ2-1; D is possibly TRBD1 (6 bases). Between the trimmed V and J ends, which lost 7 bases and 0 bases, there was a span of 19 bases. Per the germline V gene, CDR1 is SGHTA and CDR2 is FQGNSA. CDR3 length equals 17 residues. The CDR3 protein is CASTFTTGTHSYNEQFF. The CDR3, as DNA: TGTGCCAGCACCTTTACAACCGGGACACACTCCTACAATGAGCAGTTCTTC.

Notes on this clonotype: A read error may produce the germline difference seen at one junction end. This chain links TRBV14 with TRBJ1-5, with D possibly matching TRBD1 (5 bases). The CDR3 contains 15 residues. Germline values: CDR1 SGHDN, CDR2 FVKESK. In DNA form, the CDR3 reads TGTGCCAGCAGCCCCCGCAGAACGCACCGCTTACACAGGTATTTT. Translated, it gives CASSPRRTHRLHRYF.

The chain couples TRBV29-1 to TRBJ2-7; 9 bases map to TRBD2. J gave up 3 bases and V 4 bases, and 1 base lay outside the gene matches. The germline V gene has CDR1 SQVTM and CDR2 ANQGSEA. The CDR3 has 12 amino acids. Written as DNA, the CDR3 is TGCAGCGTTGTGCGGGGGGGCTACGAGCAGTACTTC. Amino acids: CSVVRGGYEQYF.

This chain connects TRBV6-2 or TRBV6-3 to TRBJ1-1; TRBD1 might be the D (5 bases). The CDR3 is made up of 13 amino acids. Germline V CDR1 and CDR2: MNHEY, SVGEGT. With 1 base removed from V and 5 bases from J, the gap between germline ends came to 8 bases. The CDR3 region is CASSYLRGTEAFF. For the CDR3, the DNA is TGTGCCAGCAGTTACTTGAGGGGAACTGAAGCTTTCTTT.